These 5 T cell receptor beta chains were all obtained from the same sample, sequenced in a study of cytomegalovirus exposure and HLA in healthy donors. This PCR relied on a set of 60 Vbeta primers and 13 Jbeta primers. Data came from immunoSEQ multiplex PCR; TCRdb stores just in-frame clones and leaves some out. The sample includes about 150,000 clones, about 75% seen only once; the top ten take less than 2%. Input material: PBMCs. The origin of the receptors is a woman in her twenties or thirties in good health and CMV-seronegative.

V and J are TRBV4-1 and TRBJ1-1, with TRBD1 matching 11 bases. With 5 bases clipped from V and 6 bases from J, the junction kept 5 bases outside the gene matches. From germline, CDR1 is MGHRA and CDR2 YSYEKL. The length of the CDR3 is 14 residues. The CDR3 spells CASSLGTGGAEAFF. The CDR3, as DNA: TGCGCCAGCAGCTTAGGGACAGGGGGTGCTGAAGCTTTCTTT.

The chain couples TRBV6-1 to TRBJ2-7; D possibly corresponds to TRBD2 (5 bases). The CDR3 is made up of 14 amino acids. Germline V gives CDR1 MNHNS, CDR2 SASEGT. The V gene lost 1 base and the J gene lost 1 base, with 8 bases spanning the gap. Here the CDR3 reads CASSEVRESYEQYF. The DNA for the CDR3 is TGTGCCAGCAGTGAAGTCCGGGAATCCTACGAGCAGTACTTC.

The CDR3 DNA sequence: TGTGCCAGTCATCCCGCCGGGACAGGGTATTCACCCCTCCACTTT. This sequence encodes CASHPAGTGYSPLHF. The V gene is TRBV19, the J gene TRBJ1-6; 9 nucleotides agree with TRBD1. After removal of 8 bases from V and 8 bases from J, the junction contained 10 bases not matched to a gene. Germline V lookup: CDR1 LNHDA, CDR2 SQIVND (reference sequence). CDR3 length: 15 residues.

The CDR3 here is CASSGTGDYEQYF. The CDR3 DNA reads as TGTGCCAGCAGTGGGACAGGAGACTACGAGCAGTACTTC. The genes are TRBV2 and TRBJ2-7; 7 bases line up with TRBD1. V gave up 4 bases and J gave up 3 bases; unmatched junction bases: 3. The germline CDR1 and CDR2 sequences are SNHLY and FYNNEI. CDR3 size: 13 residues. Based on the CDR3 plus reference TRBV2 and TRBJ2-7, the full variable domain is EPEVTQTPSHQVTQMGQEVILRCVPISNHLYFYWYRQILGQKVEFLVSFYNNEISEKSEIFDDQFSVERPDGSNFTLKIRSTKLEDSAMYFCASSGTGDYEQYFGPGTRLTVT.

The rearrangement uses TRBV18 and TRBJ2-7; 8 bases fit TRBD1. Germline V lookup: CDR1 KGHSH, CDR2 LQKENI. Trimming took 3 bases from V and 1 from J; bases not matched to a gene: 8. CDR3 length: 16 residues. DNA of the CDR3: TGTGCCAGCTCACCCAGGCTACAGGGGGGATCCTACGAGCAGTACTTC. Residues: CASSPRLQGGSYEQYF.